This T cell receptor beta chain appears in the sequencing data of a study of immune cell composition in non-small cell lung cancer. TCRdb's table, derived via immunoSEQ multiplex PCR, lists solely in-frame clones and lacks some. The sample consists of 5,000 or so clones, 72% of them appearing once. Normal lung was taken at the farthest possible site, at least 3 cm from tumour. The sample holds a few counts of this clone. Germline loops: CDR1 SGHRS, CDR2 YFSETQ. V was cut by 7 bases and J by 0 bases, with 10 bases left in between. The CDR3 has 14 residues. Sequencing used non-adjacent lung tissue. The chain links TRBV5-1 to TRBJ2-2; D remains ambiguous. The TCR sequence derives from a human donor with non-small cell lung cancer. For the CDR3, the DNA is TGCGCCAGCCGTTCTGACACGAACACCGGGGAGCTGTTTTTT. Translating it yields CASRSDTNTGELFF.